The entry that follows covers one T cell receptor (beta chain) sequence. Clones were sequenced by immunoSEQ multiplex PCR, and TCRdb holds only the in-frame ones, with some missing. The data contain fewer than 70,000 clones, roughly 89% of them singletons. Germline V gives CDR1 SGHNT, CDR2 YENEEA. CDR3 length equals 18 residues. After removal of 2 bases from V and 6 bases from J, the junction contained 13 bases not matched to a gene. The data originate from a study of T cell changes during pregnancy in multiple sclerosis. This TCR came from a human donor whose cells served as feeder cells for cultures in a pregnancy study. The chain couples TRBV11-3 to TRBJ2-2; 9 positions match TRBD1. Sequencing was performed on peripheral blood from another person, used as feeder cells. This CDR3 is CASSLSSGTGILAGELFF. For the CDR3, the DNA is TGTGCCAGCAGCTTATCATCCGGGACAGGGATTTTGGCCGGGGAGCTGTTTTTT.